These 23 T cell receptor beta chains were sequenced from one sample in a study of blood T cell repertoires in COVID-19. Data came from immunoSEQ multiplex PCR; TCRdb stores just in-frame clones and leaves some out. The data show some 250,000 clones, around 81% seen once. The specimen sequenced was peripheral blood. All receptors derive from a middle-aged man with active or convalescent COVID-19.

V and J are TRBV28 and TRBJ1-2; D not resolved. V was shortened by 6 bases and J by 4 bases, with 15 bases between the two germline ends. This CDR3 has 14 residues. Germline loops: CDR1 MDHEN, CDR2 SYDVKM. CDR3 protein: CASRPGREFYGYTF. The CDR3 DNA is TGTGCCAGCAGGCCCGGACGGGAGTTCTATGGCTACACCTTC.

V usage is TRBV19 and J usage is TRBJ1-5; D remains ambiguous. Germline CDR1 is LNHDA and CDR2 is SQIVND (reference sequence). Trimming took off 1 base at V and 4 bases at J, with 8 bases between the two ends. The CDR3 is 14 amino acids. The CDR3, as DNA: TGTGCCAGTAGTATAGCTTCAGATAATCAGCCCCAGCATTTT. Residues: CASSIASDNQPQHF.

This sequence joins TRBV7-3 and TRBJ1-6; TRBD1 might be the D (5 bases). From germline, CDR1 is SGHTA and CDR2 FQGTGA. This CDR3 is built from 14 residues. Deletions cut 1 base from V and 7 bases from J, with 8 bases between. The CDR3 DNA reads as TGTGCCAGCAGCTTAAATGGGGCAAATTCACCCCTCCACTTT. Translated: CASSLNGANSPLHF.

The sample holds one count of this clone. The chain employs TRBV5-1 and TRBJ2-7; maybe TRBD2 (6 bases). CDR1 is SGHRS and CDR2 is YFSETQ in the germline V gene. V shed 5 bases and J shed 7 bases, with 16 bases lying between them. This CDR3 comprises 13 residues. The CDR3 reads CASREGLAGEQYF. The CDR3, as DNA: TGCGCCAGCAGGGAGGGGCTCGCGGGAGAGCAGTACTTC.

The rearrangement joins TRBV30 to TRBJ2-3, with 12 bases identical to TRBD2. The CDR3 consists of 16 residues. V gave up 3 bases and J gave up 2 bases; unmatched junction bases: 6. Germline loops: CDR1 GTSNPN, CDR2 SVGIG (reference sequence). CDR3 residues: CAWSGGLAGNTDTQYF. In DNA, the CDR3 is TGTGCCTGGAGCGGCGGACTAGCGGGGAACACAGATACGCAGTATTTT. Combining the CDR3 with reference TRBV30 and TRBJ2-3 gives the whole variable domain SQTIHQWPATLVQPVGSPLSLECTVEGTSNPNLYWYRQAAGRGLQLLFYSVGIGQISSEVPQNLSASRPQDRQFILSSKKLLLSDSGFYLCAWSGGLAGNTDTQYFGPGTRLTVL.

This chain uses TRBV27 with TRBJ1-4; D is uncertain. Germline CDR1 is MNHEY and CDR2 is SMNVEV (reference sequence). The CDR3 runs to 14 residues. V lost 5 bases, J lost 4 bases, and 11 bases lay in between. The CDR3 reads CASSRLGHNEKLFF. The CDR3 region has the DNA TGTGCCAGCAGTCGCCTGGGCCATAATGAAAAACTGTTTTTT.

This chain joins TRBV29-1 and TRBJ1-2; D is unresolved. Germline loops: CDR1 SQVTM, CDR2 ANQGSEA. V was trimmed by 3 bases and J by 2 bases, leaving 4 bases between them. The CDR3 runs to 11 residues. The CDR3 region has the DNA TGCAGCGTTGACGGGAACTATGGCTACACCTTC. Translated: CSVDGNYGYTF.

CDR3 region: CASGQGHEQYF. The CDR3 nucleotides are TGTGCCAGTGGACAGGGCCACGAGCAGTACTTC. This chain joins TRBV7-8 and TRBJ2-7; 8 bases line up with TRBD1. J was trimmed by 5 bases and V by 9 bases; bases with no gene match: 3. Germline assignment: CDR1 SGHVS and CDR2 FQNEAQ. This CDR3 is 11 amino acids long.

DNA of the CDR3: TGCAGCGCCGGGACAGGGAACACTGAAGCTTTCTTT. Translation: CSAGTGNTEAFF. The chain joins TRBV29-1 to TRBJ1-1; 8 bases match TRBD1. Germline CDR1 and CDR2: SQVTM and ANQGSEA. This CDR3 comprises 12 residues. V gave up 7 bases and J gave up 1 base; unmatched junction bases: 2.

V gene TRBV6-6 combines with J gene TRBJ1-5; D is possibly TRBD1 (5 bases). CDR3 length equals 15 residues. Trimming removed 5 bases at V and 3 bases at J, with 14 bases between. Germline assignment: CDR1 MNHNY and CDR2 SVGAGI (reference sequence). The chain's CDR3 is CASSPPGVTNQPQHF. CDR3 DNA sequence: TGTGCCAGCAGTCCCCCGGGGGTCACCAATCAGCCCCAGCATTTT.

The CDR3 reads CATQRGGTSADTQYF. As DNA, the CDR3 is TGTGCCACACAGAGAGGTGGGACATCTGCAGATACGCAGTATTTT. The chain uses TRBV2 and TRBJ2-3; a possible D gene is TRBD1 (6 bases). This CDR3 region has 15 residues. Germline V gives CDR1 SNHLY, CDR2 FYNNEI. With 10 bases removed from V and 4 bases from J, the gap between germline ends came to 21 bases.

The chain uses TRBV5-1 and TRBJ1-5; TRBD1 matches at 7 bases. V was clipped by 0 bases and J by 0 bases; unmatched bases: 3. Germline V lookup: CDR1 SGHRS, CDR2 YFSETQ. CDR3 length: 16 residues. Written as DNA, the CDR3 is TGCGCCAGCAGCTTGGATGGACAGGATAGCAATCAGCCCCAGCATTTT. Translated, it gives CASSLDGQDSNQPQHF. The full variable domain, rest sourced from reference TRBV5-1 and TRBJ1-5, is KAGVTQTPRYLIKTRGQQVTLSCSPISGHRSVSWYQQTPGQGLQFLFEYFSETQRNKGNFPGRFSGRQFSNSRSEMNVSTLELGDSALYLCASSLDGQDSNQPQHFGDGTRLSIL.

V gene TRBV5-1 combines with J gene TRBJ1-1; 11 nucleotides match TRBD1. Per the germline V gene, CDR1 is SGHRS and CDR2 is YFSETQ. The CDR3 is 15 residues long. V shed 4 bases, J shed 5 bases, and the junction held 7 bases outside the gene matches. CDR3 in amino acids: CASSAGQGAGTEAFF. As DNA, the CDR3 is TGCGCCAGCAGCGCAGGACAGGGGGCGGGAACTGAAGCTTTCTTT.

J is TRBJ2-1 and V is TRBV1; TRBD2 is taken as the D call from the table, unchecked against the DNA. TRBV1 is a documented pseudogene. The CDR3 length is 20 residues. This CDR3 is CTSSQDLNFERGSSYNEQFF. The CDR3 DNA follows: TGCACCAGCAGCCAAGATCTTAATTTTGAGCGGGGGAGCTCCTACAATGAGCAGTTCTTC.

CDR3 sequence reads: CAIRQLPSNEQFF. CDR3 sequence (DNA): TGCGCCATCCGACAGCTTCCGAGTAATGAGCAGTTCTTC. J is TRBJ2-1 and V is TRBV10-1; D perhaps matches TRBD1 (5 bases). CDR1 and CDR2 from the germline V gene are WNHNN and SYGVQD (reference sequence). The CDR3 is 13 residues long. Trimming removed 10 bases from V and 7 bases from J, with 17 bases in between.

CDR3 DNA sequence: TGTGCCAGCAGCTTAGTTGCAGGGGTAAACACTGAAGCTTTCTTT. It codes for CASSLVAGVNTEAFF. The rearrangement links TRBV7-8 to TRBJ1-1; D may be TRBD1 (6 bases). V lost 1 base and J 2 bases, leaving 11 bases between the germline ends. The germline CDR1 and CDR2 sequences are SGHVS and FQNEAQ. The CDR3 is 15 residues long. The variable domain in full, completed from reference TRBV7-8 and TRBJ1-1, reads GAGVSQSPRYKVAKRGQDVALRCDPISGHVSLFWYQQALGQGPEFLTYFQNEAQLDKSGLPSDRFFAERPEGSVSTLKIQRTQQEDSAVYLCASSLVAGVNTEAFFGQGTRLTVV.

This chain uses TRBV2 with TRBJ1-2, with 8 bases fitting TRBD1. Germline CDR1 is SNHLY and CDR2 is FYNNEI. The CDR3 has 14 residues. After removal of 1 base from V and 5 bases from J, the junction contained 3 bases not matched to a gene. The CDR3 loop is CASSEGRQGYGYTF. Here the CDR3 DNA reads TGTGCCAGCAGTGAAGGGCGACAGGGGTATGGCTACACCTTC.

V usage is TRBV2 and J usage is TRBJ1-4, with TRBD1 as a possible D gene (5 bases). Per germline, CDR1 SNHLY and CDR2 FYNNEI. This CDR3 is built from 14 residues. The V end lost 4 bases, the J end lost 7 bases, and 13 bases lay between the germline ends. This chain's CDR3 is CASSGAGQGEKLFF. As DNA, the CDR3 is TGTGCCAGCAGTGGGGCTGGACAAGGTGAAAAACTGTTTTTT.

The CDR3 is CASSVGADGNQPQHF. The CDR3 region has the DNA TGTGCCAGCAGCGTAGGAGCGGACGGCAATCAGCCCCAGCATTTT. The chain uses TRBV9 and TRBJ1-5; D is ambiguous. The CDR3 length is 15 residues. The germline V gene encodes CDR1 SGDLS and CDR2 YYNGEE. Trimming stripped 0 bases from V and 2 bases from J, with 9 bases between.

The J gene is TRBJ1-2, the V gene TRBV2, with 7 bases matching TRBD1. Losses at the gene ends were 6 bases for V and 7 bases for J; bases not matched to a gene: 5. The CDR3 loop spans 12 amino acids. CDR1 and CDR2 from the germline V gene are SNHLY and FYNNEI. This CDR3 reads CASRGTATGYTF. As DNA, the CDR3 is TGTGCCAGCAGGGGGACAGCTACTGGCTACACCTTC.

This clone appeared a few times. DNA of the CDR3: TGTGCCTGGAGTGAAAAGGGGTCCTACAATGAGCAGTTCTTC. Its translation: CAWSEKGSYNEQFF. The rearrangement uses TRBV30 and TRBJ2-1; weak D call: TRBD1 (5 bases). Germline-derived CDR1 and CDR2 are GTSNPN and SVGIG (reference sequence). Trimming took 1 base from V and 1 from J, leaving 8 bases between them. The CDR3 covers 14 residues.

V is TRBV15 and J is TRBJ2-3; no firm D call. The CDR3 spans 14 residues. Germline V gene data show CDR1 as LNHNV and CDR2 as YYDKDF (reference sequence). Trimming stripped 1 base from V and 1 base from J, with 6 bases between. Written as DNA, the CDR3 is TGTGCCACCAGCAGAGTCACTGGCACAGATACGCAGTATTTT. Encoded protein: CATSRVTGTDTQYF.

This clone was seen once. The chain is built from TRBV24-1 and TRBJ1-5; 10 bases match TRBD1. The CDR3 sequence is 17 residues long. Germline V lookup: CDR1 KGHDR, CDR2 SFDVKD. V shed 2 bases and J 4 bases; nucleotides not matched to a gene: 7. The CDR3 coding sequence is TGTGCCACCAGTGATTCCCGGGACAGGGGCGCGAATCAGCCCCAGCATTTT. It codes for CATSDSRDRGANQPQHF.